These 16 T cell receptor beta chains were all obtained from the same sample, sequenced in a study of T cells in Graves' hyperthyroidism and ophthalmopathy. Amplification of TCR beta CDR3 regions used RNA as the template. Using the HTBI primer set, a first-round RT-PCR was run on the TCR CDR3. A single record per CDR3 protein comes from TCRdb applying MiXCR to the multiplex PCR reads. The table includes roughly 560,000 distinct CDR3 sequences, roughly 14% detected once. Material: blood. These receptors were taken from a woman aged 40 to 50 with Graves' ophthalmopathy.

This clonotype was seen repeatedly, ten times or more. V and J are TRBV12-3 or TRBV12-4 and TRBJ1-2; D ambiguous. The CDR3 is made up of 17 amino acids. The germline V and J ends were trimmed by 3 bases and 1 base, with 18 bases remaining between them. The CDR3 here is CASSFGILGDHNYGYTF. CDR3 DNA sequence: TGTGCCAGCAGTTTTGGCATTTTAGGTGATCATAACTATGGCTACACCTTC.

The sample holds a few counts of this clonotype. CDR3 sequence: CASSLAPGEDTEAFF. As DNA, the CDR3 is TGTGCCAGCAGCTTGGCGCCAGGAGAGGACACTGAAGCTTTCTTT. V is TRBV5-4 and J is TRBJ1-1; D unclear. This CDR3 has 15 residues. Trimming stripped 0 bases from V and 3 bases from J, with 12 bases between. Germline-derived CDR1 and CDR2 are SGHNT and YYREEE (reference sequence).

Remarks on this clonotype: A much more abundant neighbour one base away suggests this may be a read error. The rearrangement joins TRBV20-1 to TRBJ1-1; maybe TRBD1 (5 bases). Germline V lookup: CDR1 DFQATT, CDR2 SNEGSKA (reference sequence). This CDR3 region has 15 residues. CDR3 residues: CSARVGGRQNSEAFF. The CDR3, as DNA: TGCAGTGCTAGAGTCGGAGGGCGACAGAACTCTGAAGCTTTCTTT.

Many counts were recorded for this clonotype. J is TRBJ2-7 and V is TRBV12-3 or TRBV12-4; the D call may be TRBD1 or TRBD2 (5 bases each). This CDR3 is built from 15 residues. In nucleotides, the CDR3 is TGTGAGGGACGGCGTTGGAGTCTTGGGGATTACGAGCAGTACTTC. Protein: CEGRRWSLGDYEQYF.

This clonotype was seen many times. This chain connects TRBV12-3 or TRBV12-4 to TRBJ1-2, with D perhaps matching TRBD1 (5 bases). Deletions cut 3 bases from V and 4 bases from J, with 12 bases between. This CDR3 comprises 14 residues. DNA for the CDR3: TGTGCCAGCAGTTTGGGGGGAAGTCGCTATGGCTACACCTTC. Amino acid sequence: CASSLGGSRYGYTF.

There are many counts of this clonotype. The V gene is TRBV12-5, the J gene TRBJ2-2; TRBD1 matches at 8 bases. This CDR3 is built from 16 residues. Germline values: CDR1 LGHNT, CDR2 FRNRAP. Trimming at V came to 0 bases and at J to 7 bases, leaving 7 bases not matched to a gene. This CDR3 reads CASGLVWTGHSGELFF. CDR3 DNA sequence: TGTGCTAGTGGTTTGGTATGGACAGGGCATAGCGGGGAGCTGTTTTTT.

This clonotype was found a few times. The V call is TRBV9, the J call TRBJ2-2; D may be TRBD1 (6 bases). The CDR3 runs 17 residues. V lost 4 bases, J lost 1 base, and 17 bases lay in between. Germline lookup yields CDR1 SGDLS and CDR2 YYNGEE. The CDR3, as DNA: TGTGCCAGCAGCCTAACCTCAGGGGCATGGAACACCGGGGAGCTGTTTTTT. Amino acids: CASSLTSGAWNTGELFF.

V and J are TRBV6-2 or TRBV6-3 and TRBJ2-7, with 13 bases that match TRBD2. Unmatched junction bases numbered 9, after V lost 0 bases and J lost 7 bases. This CDR3 has 17 amino acids. Per the germline V gene, CDR1 is MNHEY and CDR2 is SVGEGT. Written as DNA, the CDR3 is TGTGCCAGCAGTTACTCGCCCCGACTAGCGGGAGGAGGAGAGCAGTACTTC. It yields the protein CASSYSPRLAGGGEQYF.

This clonotype was detected ten times or more. The V call is TRBV9, the J call TRBJ2-7; D possibly corresponds to TRBD1 (5 bases). CDR3 length: 15 amino acids. CDR1 SGDLS and CDR2 YYNGEE come from the germline V gene. With 4 bases removed from V and 0 bases from J, the gap between germline ends came to 14 bases. CDR3 sequence: CASSTGHLSSYEQYF. CDR3 nucleotides: TGTGCCAGCAGCACTGGACATCTGAGCTCCTACGAGCAGTACTTC.

This clonotype was observed a few times. The chain joins TRBV29-1 to TRBJ2-1; D call uncertain. The germline V gene encodes CDR1 SQVTM and CDR2 ANQGSEA. The ends were cut back, 3 bases at V and 5 bases at J, with 8 bases in the middle. This CDR3 is built from 12 residues. The CDR3 DNA is TGCAGCGTTGACTCACGCAACAATGAGCAGTTCTTC. It yields the protein CSVDSRNNEQFF.

This clonotype has at least ten counts. The J gene is TRBJ1-5, the V gene TRBV5-5; tentatively, D is TRBD1 (5 bases). Germline lookup yields CDR1 SGHKS and CDR2 YYEKEE (reference sequence). Trimming removed 0 bases from V and 3 bases from J, with 10 bases in between. The CDR3 is 15 amino acids. The CDR3 bases are TGTGCCAGCAGCTTGGGTATAGGGACCAATCAGCCCCAGCATTTT. This translates into CASSLGIGTNQPQHF.

The chain has TRBV6-2 or TRBV6-3 and TRBJ2-5, with D possibly being TRBD1 (6 bases). Germline CDR1 MNHEY, CDR2 SVGEGT. This CDR3 has 16 amino acids. V was pared by 5 bases and J by 2 bases, with 18 bases between. Written as DNA, the CDR3 is TGTGCCAGCAGTAAAAAGGACAGCCGAACTCAAGAGACCCAGTACTTC. Its translation: CASSKKDSRTQETQYF.

CDR3 coding DNA: TGCGCCAGCAGAACCCTCGGTATAACCTGCCAAGAGACCCAGTACTTC. Translated, it gives CASRTLGITCQETQYF. The chain couples TRBV10-1 to TRBJ2-5; D is unclear. V was pared by 6 bases and J by 1 base, with 18 bases between. CDR1 is WNHNN and CDR2 is SYGVQD in the germline V gene (reference sequence). The CDR3 runs 16 residues.

J is TRBJ2-7 and V is TRBV28; D perhaps matches TRBD1 (5 bases). Germline V gene sequence: CDR1 MDHEN, CDR2 SYDVKM. V was pared by 4 bases and J by 4 bases, with 20 bases between. The CDR3 totals 16 residues. CDR3 in amino acids: CASSSISPGQLYEQYF. For the CDR3, the DNA is TGTGCCAGCAGTTCTATCTCCCCAGGGCAACTTTACGAGCAGTACTTC.

The rearrangement uses TRBV6-1 and TRBJ1-5; D might be TRBD1 (6 bases). V was cut by 4 bases and J by 4 bases, with 17 bases left in between. The germline V gene encodes CDR1 MNHNS and CDR2 SASEGT. The CDR3 runs 16 residues. The CDR3 loop reads CASSGGGGYWNQPQHF. The CDR3 DNA sequence: TGTGCCAGCAGTGGGGGGGGGGGCTATTGGAATCAGCCCCAGCATTTT.

This clonotype was observed many times. The chain links TRBV6-2 or TRBV6-3 to TRBJ2-7; 11 nucleotides align to TRBD2. The trim removed 7 bases at V and 2 bases at J, leaving 10 bases unmatched. CDR3 size: 16 residues. Germline CDR1 and CDR2: MNHEY and SVGEGT. For the CDR3, the DNA is TGTGCCAGCAACGAGTGGGCTAGCGGGGGGACCTACGAGCAGTACTTC. Its translation is CASNEWASGGTYEQYF.